The present T cell receptor beta chain was sequenced within a study of shared clonotypes between healthy human individuals. CD45RO-negative, CCR7-selected cells formed the naive CD8 fraction, which excluded terminally differentiated effector memory CD45RA+ cells. This CDR3 has 14 residues. Germline V CDR1 and CDR2: MDHEN, SYDVKM. Trimming at V came to 8 bases and at J to 5 bases, leaving 10 bases not matched to a gene. The protocol was immunoSEQ multiplex PCR, while the TCRdb copy is restricted to in-frame clones and leaves out a portion. The table records about 820,000 clones, over 90% of them present only once.

Specimen: naive CD8+ T cells sorted from blood. The V gene is TRBV28, the J gene TRBJ1-2, with 8 bases that match TRBD1. The receptor's source is a man aged 25-45 years in good health. This chain's CDR3 is CASRYRGIGYGYTF. CDR3 nucleotide sequence: TGTGCCAGCCGATACAGGGGGATAGGGTATGGCTACACCTTC.